Each of the 27 T cell receptor beta chains below was sequenced from the same sample in a study of tumor and adjacent non-tumor tissue in lung cancer listed by TCRdb under 2018. RNA was extracted from bulk unsorted tissue and checked for quality with a NanoDrop ND-1000 and an Agilent 2100. Distant non-tumor tissue taken more than 3 cm from the tumor edge was used as the normal lung sample. Library preparation was by multiplex PCR. The sample was run on an Illumina HiSeq 2500. TCRbeta libraries were constructed through three rounds of nested PCR with primers (Table S4) according to protocols adapted from ARM-PCR. The public reads were run again by TCRdb, first through fastp at Q25 and then through MiXCR, and only productive beta chains were kept. For every CDR3 protein sequence, its rows merge into one entry that carries the most common genes and DNA. Present in this sample are around 99,000 distinct CDR3 sequences, 62% of which were seen just once. 15% to 20% of the sample is taken by the ten largest.

The sequenced sample was distant non-tumor lung tissue. All receptors derive from a man in his sixties with non-small cell lung cancer.

In regard to this clonotype: With a much larger clone just one base away, this may be a read error. As DNA, the CDR3 is TGCGCCAGCAGCCAAGGGAGGGGGCACGGAGGAAACACCATATATTTT. Its translation: CASSQGRGHGGNTIYF. V gene TRBV4-1 combines with J gene TRBJ1-3; 7 bases line up with TRBD1. J lost 4 bases, V lost 1 base, and 7 bases had no gene match. The CDR3 covers 16 residues. The germline CDR1 and CDR2 sequences are MGHRA and YSYEKL.

The rearrangement joins TRBV6-4 to TRBJ2-1; D unclear. The CDR3 length is 13 residues. Germline V lookup: CDR1 MRHNA, CDR2 SNTAGT. The V and J ends lost 3 bases and 10 bases respectively, with 13 bases between them. Here the CDR3 reads CASSDGLLGEQFF. DNA of the CDR3: TGTGCCAGCAGTGATGGGCTTCTAGGAGAGCAGTTCTTC.

The chain recombines TRBV29-1 with TRBJ2-1; tentative D call: TRBD2 (7 bases). The CDR3 is 13 residues long. Trimming stripped 4 bases from V and 6 bases from J, with 13 bases between. The germline gives CDR1 SQVTM, CDR2 ANQGSEA. This CDR3 reads CSVVRGQGNEQFF. The CDR3 DNA reads TGCAGCGTTGTGCGGGGGCAGGGCAATGAGCAGTTCTTC.

This sequence joins TRBV6-5 and TRBJ2-2; 9 bases are a match to TRBD2. J was trimmed by 5 bases and V by 8 bases; bases with no gene match: 6. This CDR3 comprises 14 residues. CDR1 is MNHEY and CDR2 is SVGAGI in the germline V gene. The CDR3, as DNA: TGTGCCAGCGTGGGCGGGAGGGGGACCGGGGAGCTGTTTTTT. Amino acid sequence: CASVGGRGTGELFF.

Comment on this clonotype: A clone one base away is much larger, so this may be a read error. The chain uses TRBV20-1 and TRBJ1-6; D is unresolved. V was trimmed by 3 bases and J by 5 bases, leaving 11 bases between them. CDR3 length: 14 residues. Germline CDR1 DFQATT, CDR2 SNEGSKA (reference sequence). The CDR3 sequence is CSARSWVDNSPLHF. CDR3 nucleotide sequence: TGCAGTGCTAGGTCTTGGGTGGATAATTCACCCCTCCACTTT.

The V gene is TRBV6-5, the J gene TRBJ2-1; 9 bases are shared with TRBD2. CDR3 length: 22 amino acids. From germline, CDR1 is MNHEY and CDR2 SVGAGI. J was trimmed by 1 base and V by 5 bases; bases with no gene match: 24. CDR3 in amino acids: CASSRGLAGEFGYWGSYNEQFF. CDR3 nucleotide sequence: TGTGCCAGCAGTCGCGGATTAGCGGGAGAATTTGGTTATTGGGGTTCCTACAATGAGCAGTTCTTC.

Worth noting for this clonotype: It may be a read error: a sequence one base away is much more abundant. The V and J genes are TRBV11-3 and TRBJ2-5; D call uncertain. Germline V lookup: CDR1 SGHNT, CDR2 YENEEA. CDR3 length: 12 amino acids. The CDR3 spells CASNSLQGTQYF. The CDR3, as DNA: TGCGCCAGCAACTCGCTCCAAGGGACCCAGTACTTC.

With regard to this clonotype: The germline gene is not matched at one end of the junction; a read error may be the cause. The chain has TRBV11-3 and TRBJ1-1; D gene unclear. Germline V lookup: CDR1 SGHNT, CDR2 YENEEA. The CDR3 loop spans 13 amino acids. CDR3 sequence reads: CASSLDTRVEAFF. The CDR3 DNA reads TGCGCCAGCAGCTTAGATACTAGGGTTGAAGCTTTCTTT.

This clonotype turned up a few times. The chain uses TRBV24-1 and TRBJ2-1; TRBD1 matches at 9 bases. J was trimmed by 6 bases and V by 0 bases; bases with no gene match: 5. The CDR3 runs 16 residues. Germline values: CDR1 KGHDR, CDR2 SFDVKD. The CDR3 sequence: CATSDLPGQGFNEQFF. The CDR3 DNA reads as TGTGCCACCAGTGATTTGCCGGGACAGGGTTTCAATGAGCAGTTCTTC.

This clonotype was seen repeatedly, ten times or more. This chain joins TRBV5-6 and TRBJ2-7; the D gene is possibly TRBD2 (6 bases). Trimming cost V 1 base and J 1 base, with 12 bases left between them. CDR1 is SGHDT and CDR2 is YYEEEE in the germline V gene. The CDR3 is made up of 15 amino acids. The CDR3 sequence is CASSLSGTGSYEQYF. In DNA form, the CDR3 reads TGTGCCAGCAGCTTGTCCGGGACTGGGTCCTACGAGCAGTACTTC.

This clonotype has only a few counts. The CDR3 does not close with the conserved phenylalanine or tryptophan, likely indicating a read error. V and J are TRBV6-6 and TRBJ2-3; D could derive from TRBD1 or TRBD2 (6 bases each). V dropped 4 bases and J dropped 2 bases, with 19 bases sitting between them. This CDR3 comprises 17 residues. CDR1 MNHNY and CDR2 SVGAGI come from the germline V gene (reference sequence). The CDR3 protein is CASSCGEDSSYTDTQYL. The DNA of the CDR3 is TGTGCCAGCAGTTGCGGGGAGGACAGTTCCTACACAGATACGCAGTATTTA.

The chain couples TRBV5-1 to TRBJ2-7; tentatively, D is TRBD1 (5 bases). With 10 bases removed from V and 2 bases from J, the gap between germline ends came to 19 bases. CDR1 is SGHRS, CDR2 YFSETQ, per germline. The CDR3 is made up of 14 amino acids. The CDR3 loop is CACTWGTGTYEQYF. The CDR3 nucleotides are TGCGCCTGCACCTGGGGTACAGGCACCTACGAGCAGTACTTC.

Comments on this clonotype: One base away lies a much larger clone, so this may be a sequencing read error. The chain recombines TRBV6-6 with TRBJ2-1; TRBD2 agrees at 14 bases. The CDR3 totals 15 residues. Germline assignment: CDR1 MNHNY and CDR2 SVGAGI (reference sequence). CDR3 sequence (DNA): TGTGTCAGCTCGACTAGCGGGGGGGCCCTGGGTGAGCAGTTCTTC. Protein sequence: CVSSTSGGALGEQFF.

As regards this clonotype: Compared with germline, one end of the junction differs, possibly owing to a read error. This chain links TRBV20-1 with TRBJ2-5; possibly TRBD1 or TRBD2 for D (5 bases each). This CDR3 is built from 13 residues. CDR1 is DFQATT and CDR2 is SNEGSKA in the germline V gene (reference sequence). DNA of the CDR3: TGCAGTGCCGCCCCAGTGGGGGATGAGACCCAATACTTC. Translation gives CSAAPVGDETQYF.

This clonotype was seen many times. This may be a read error: a much more frequent sequence differs by one nucleotide. The rearrangement uses TRBV11-3 and TRBJ2-2; 12 nucleotides agree with TRBD2. CDR3 length equals 16 residues. CDR1 and CDR2 from the germline V gene are SGHNT and YENEEA. The CDR3: CASRPSGRVNTGEPFF. Written as DNA, the CDR3 is TGTGCCAGCAGACCTAGCGGGAGGGTGAACACCGGGGAGCCGTTTTTT.

J is TRBJ2-6 and V is TRBV4-1; 10 bases are shared with TRBD1. Germline assignment: CDR1 MGHRA and CDR2 YSYEKL. The CDR3 has 18 residues. V lost 6 bases to trimming and J lost 5 bases; unmatched junction nucleotides: 13. CDR3 sequence reads: CASSIGQGVSTWANVLTF. CDR3 nucleotide sequence: TGCGCCAGCAGTATTGGACAGGGGGTTTCTACTTGGGCCAACGTCCTGACTTTC.

The table lists this clonotype with a few counts. The CDR3 coding sequence is TGTGCCAGCAGTGATGACGGGGGCCTTACCTACGAGCAGTACTTC. Amino acid sequence: CASSDDGGLTYEQYF. The genes are TRBV25-1 and TRBJ2-7; the D call may be TRBD1 or TRBD2 (6 bases each). This CDR3 region has 15 residues. Trimming shortened V by 3 bases and J by 2 bases, and 14 bases separated the two germline ends. Germline lookup yields CDR1 MGHDK and CDR2 SYGVNS.

A note on this clonotype: Its ends do not fully match the called genes, so a read error is possible. This chain joins TRBV6-5 and TRBJ1-1; 7 nucleotides match TRBD1. The CDR3 extends over 16 amino acids. The germline CDR1 and CDR2 sequences are MNHEY and SVGAGI. The CDR3 region is CARSWDRVVAVTEAFF. CDR3 DNA sequence: TGTGCCAGGAGTTGGGACAGAGTCGTGGCGGTAACTGAAGCTTTCTTT.

Concerning this clonotype: This sequence may be a read error, since a much larger clone differs from it by one base. V is TRBV12-3 or TRBV12-4 and J is TRBJ1-1, with D unclear. The CDR3 loop spans 13 amino acids. Here the CDR3 DNA reads TGTGCCATCAGTATGGGAGGGAACACTGAAGCTTTCTTT. It translates to CAISMGGNTEAFF.

This clonotype was picked up a small number of times. Being one base from a much bigger clone, this may be a read error. The V call is TRBV6-6, the J call TRBJ2-7, with unresolved D. Germline loops: CDR1 MNHNY, CDR2 SVGAGI (reference sequence). The CDR3 runs to 13 residues. CDR3 protein: CASAAENYYEQCF. Written as DNA, the CDR3 is TGTGCCAGCGCCGCAGAGAACTACTACGAGCAGTGCTTC.

A word on this clonotype: As the CDR3 is not closed by the conserved phenylalanine or tryptophan, this likely results from a read error. It is unclear where the CDR3 begins or ends on the DNA, so no DNA is shown, and the CDR3 is as TCRdb lists it. The chain joins TRBV21-1 to TRBJ2-1; the table assigns TRBD1, which was not confirmed against the DNA. TRBV21-1 corresponds to a pseudogene. The CDR3 is 17 amino acids long, termini counted. CDR3 amino acids: CASSKGQGDLSYNEQFL.

Worth noting for this clonotype: The conserved closing phenylalanine or tryptophan is absent in this CDR3, likely reflecting a read error. The chain joins TRBV6-5 to TRBJ2-2; no reliable D call. The length of the CDR3 is 17 residues. V lost 0 bases, J lost 3 bases, and 14 bases lay in between. Germline V gene sequence: CDR1 MNHEY, CDR2 SVGAGI. CDR3 sequence (DNA): TGTGCCAGCAGTTACTCGGCCAGGATGATTTACACCGGGGAGCTGTTTATC. Protein sequence: CASSYSARMIYTGELFI.

About this clonotype: This CDR3 fails to terminate in the conserved phenylalanine or tryptophan, so it likely reflects a read error. The rearrangement joins TRBV12-3 or TRBV12-4 to TRBJ2-5; the D is unclear. This CDR3 has 14 amino acids. V was trimmed by 3 bases and J by 9 bases, leaving 17 bases between them. The CDR3 sequence: CASSFFRIEESQYS. DNA of the CDR3: TGTGCCAGCAGTTTCTTCAGGATAGAAGAATCCCAGTACTCC.

This clonotype was observed at least ten times. This chain uses TRBV12-3 or TRBV12-4 with TRBJ2-6; possibly TRBD2 for D (5 bases). V was pared by 7 bases and J by 3 bases, with 10 bases between. This CDR3 is built from 14 residues. CDR3 amino acids: CASTGEFGANVLTF. The CDR3 DNA is TGTGCCAGCACCGGGGAGTTTGGGGCCAACGTCCTGACTTTC.

This clonotype was detected once. V and J are TRBV6-6 and TRBJ1-2; perhaps TRBD1 as D (5 bases). In germline, CDR1 is MNHNY, CDR2 SVGAGI (reference sequence). The CDR3 is made up of 16 amino acids. Between the trimmed V and J ends, which lost 4 bases and 4 bases, there was a span of 19 bases. This CDR3 is CASSSLPGRFLYGYTF. The CDR3 DNA is TGTGCCAGCAGTTCCCTCCCGGGACGGTTCCTCTATGGCTACACCTTC.

CDR3 region: CSARMGGRWTGELFF. Written as DNA, the CDR3 is TGCAGTGCTCGGATGGGGGGGCGGTGGACCGGGGAGCTGTTTTTT. This chain connects TRBV20-1 to TRBJ2-2; TRBD2 might be the D (7 bases). The length of the CDR3 is 15 residues. CDR1 is DFQATT and CDR2 is SNEGSKA in the germline V gene (reference sequence). Trimming removed 5 bases from V and 5 bases from J, with 18 bases in between.

Note on this clonotype: One junction end disagrees with the germline gene, perhaps due to a read error. The CDR3 DNA reads TGCGCCAGCAGTGAGTCGAGTTTCCCGAACACTGGAGTTATCTTT. It specifies CASSESSFPNTGVIF. V usage is TRBV10-1 and J usage is TRBJ1-1, with D uncertain. The V gene's germline CDR1 is WNHNN and CDR2 SYGVQD (reference sequence). The CDR3 has 15 amino acids.